The 3 T cell receptor beta chains presented below share a single source sample, sequenced in a study of T-cell memory formation after mild COVID-19. MiXCR, applied by TCRdb to the 5' RACE reads, yields one record per CDR3 protein. The table records approximately 89,000 distinct CDR3 sequences, 9.5% to 15% of them present only once. The sequenced sample was PBMCs or a T cell subset sorted from them (not recorded which). These receptors were taken from a man aged 18-30 years who had mild COVID-19 (a few samples of this study predate the infection). Cell type and time point are not known.

V and J are TRBV12-3 or TRBV12-4 and TRBJ2-7; no definite D call. CDR3 length: 12 residues. Trimming left V 1 base short and J 7 bases short, with 8 bases between. The CDR3 loop reads CASSLGRLEQYF. CDR3 nucleotides: TGTGCCAGCAGTTTAGGCAGGCTTGAGCAGTACTTC.

This clonotype was recorded a few times. The rearrangement joins TRBV11-2 to TRBJ2-7; TRBD1 aligns across 7 bases. Germline assignment: CDR1 SGHAT and CDR2 FQNNGV. The CDR3 contains 12 residues. After removal of 7 bases from V and 2 bases from J, the junction contained 2 bases not matched to a gene. CDR3 nucleotides: TGTGCCAGCACCCAGGGGGCCTACGAGCAGTACTTC. As protein: CASTQGAYEQYF.

This clonotype was seen many times. This chain connects TRBV6-5 to TRBJ2-3, with 7 bases fitting TRBD1. V lost 5 bases and J lost 2; bases outside the gene matches: 7. The CDR3 covers 15 residues. Germline assignment: CDR1 MNHEY and CDR2 SVGAGI. CDR3 loop: CASSPNRGYTDTQYF. CDR3 bases: TGTGCCAGCAGTCCAAACAGGGGATACACAGATACGCAGTATTTT.